This T cell receptor (beta chain) was identified during a study of blood T cell repertoires in COVID-19. Study context: In each case, the material was cDNA or gDNA derived from T cells, B-cell-depleted T cells, or PBMCs.

The CDR3 has 14 amino acids. Here immunoSEQ multiplex PCR was the method, and the copy in TCRdb shows in-frame clones only, minus some. The data hold 95,000 to 110,000 clones, with roughly 90% observed a single time. The chain joins TRBV21-1 to TRBJ1-5. TRBV21-1 is flagged as a pseudogene. This receptor was obtained from a woman older than 75 in a cohort sampled during active COVID-19. The sequenced material came from peripheral blood. As DNA, the CDR3 is TGTGCCAGCACTTCTCCACTGGAGTTTCAGCCCCAGCATTTT. It specifies CASTSPLEFQPQHF.